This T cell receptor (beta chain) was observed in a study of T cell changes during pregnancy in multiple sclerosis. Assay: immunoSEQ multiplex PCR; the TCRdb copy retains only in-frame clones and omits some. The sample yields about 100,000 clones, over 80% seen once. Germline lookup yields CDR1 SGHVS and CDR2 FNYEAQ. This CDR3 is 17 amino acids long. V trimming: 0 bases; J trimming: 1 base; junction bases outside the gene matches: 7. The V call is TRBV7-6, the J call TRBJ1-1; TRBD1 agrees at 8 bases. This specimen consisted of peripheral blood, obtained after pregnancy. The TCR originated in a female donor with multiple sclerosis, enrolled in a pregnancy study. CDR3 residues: CASSLAGQGAGNTEAFF. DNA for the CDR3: TGTGCCAGCAGCTTAGCCGGGCAGGGGGCCGGGAACACTGAAGCTTTCTTT. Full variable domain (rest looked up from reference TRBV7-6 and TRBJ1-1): GAGVSQSPRYKVTKRGQDVALRCDPISGHVSLYWYRQALGQGPEFLTYFNYEAQQDKSGLPNDRFSAERPEGSISTLTIQRTEQRDSAMYRCASSLAGQGAGNTEAFFGQGTRLTVV.